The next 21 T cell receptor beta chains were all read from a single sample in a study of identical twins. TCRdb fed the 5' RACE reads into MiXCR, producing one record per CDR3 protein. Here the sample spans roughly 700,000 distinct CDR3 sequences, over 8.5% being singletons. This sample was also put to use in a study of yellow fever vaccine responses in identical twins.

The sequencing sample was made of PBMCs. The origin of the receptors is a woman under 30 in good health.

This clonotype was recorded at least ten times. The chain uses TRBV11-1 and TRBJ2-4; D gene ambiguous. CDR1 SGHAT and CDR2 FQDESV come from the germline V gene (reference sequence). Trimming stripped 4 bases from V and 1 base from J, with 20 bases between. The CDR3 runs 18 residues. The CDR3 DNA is TGTGCCAGCAGCTCTACTTTGCCCGGCCGGTGGGCCAAAAACATTCAGTACTTC. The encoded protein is CASSSTLPGRWAKNIQYF.

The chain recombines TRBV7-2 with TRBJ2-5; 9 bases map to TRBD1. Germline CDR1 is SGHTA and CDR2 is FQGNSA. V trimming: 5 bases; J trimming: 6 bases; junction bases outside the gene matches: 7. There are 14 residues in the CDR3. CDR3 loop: CASSGGQGRKTQYF. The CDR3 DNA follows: TGTGCCAGCAGCGGCGGACAGGGGCGAAAGACCCAGTACTTC. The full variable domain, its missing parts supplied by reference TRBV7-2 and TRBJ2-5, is GAGVSQSPSNKVTEKGKDVELRCDPISGHTALYWYRQSLGQGLEFLIYFQGNSAPDKSGLPSDRFSAERTGGSVSTLTIQRTQQEDSAVYLCASSGGQGRKTQYFGPGTRLLVL.

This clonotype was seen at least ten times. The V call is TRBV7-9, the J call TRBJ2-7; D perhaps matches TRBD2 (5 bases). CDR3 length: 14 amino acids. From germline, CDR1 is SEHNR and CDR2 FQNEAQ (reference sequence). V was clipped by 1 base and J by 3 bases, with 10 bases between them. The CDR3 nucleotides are TGTGCCAGCAGCTTAGGGCAGGACTTCTACGAGCAGTACTTC. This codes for CASSLGQDFYEQYF.

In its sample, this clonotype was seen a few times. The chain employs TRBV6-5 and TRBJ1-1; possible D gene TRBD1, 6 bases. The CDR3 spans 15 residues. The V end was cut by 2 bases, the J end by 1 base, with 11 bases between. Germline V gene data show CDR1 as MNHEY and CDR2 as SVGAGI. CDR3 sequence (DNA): TGTGCCAGCAGTTACACCTGGACAGCGAACACTGAAGCTTTCTTT. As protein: CASSYTWTANTEAFF.

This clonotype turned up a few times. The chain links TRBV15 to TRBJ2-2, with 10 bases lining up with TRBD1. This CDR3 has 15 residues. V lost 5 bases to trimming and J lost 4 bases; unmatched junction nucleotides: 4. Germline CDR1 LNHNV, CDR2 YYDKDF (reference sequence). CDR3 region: CATSPGTGATGELFF. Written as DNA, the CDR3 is TGTGCCACCAGCCCCGGGACAGGGGCCACCGGGGAGCTGTTTTTT.

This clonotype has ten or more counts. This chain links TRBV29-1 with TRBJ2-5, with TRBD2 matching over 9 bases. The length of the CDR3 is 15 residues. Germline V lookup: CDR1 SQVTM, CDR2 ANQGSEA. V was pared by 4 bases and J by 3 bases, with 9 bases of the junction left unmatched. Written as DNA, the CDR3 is TGCAGCGTTGTAGCGGGAGAGGGGTGGAAAGAGACCCAGTACTTC. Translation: CSVVAGEGWKETQYF.

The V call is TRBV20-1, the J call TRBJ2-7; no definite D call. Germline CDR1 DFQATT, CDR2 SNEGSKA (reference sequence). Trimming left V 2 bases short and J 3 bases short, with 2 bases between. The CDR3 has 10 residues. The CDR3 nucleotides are TGCAGTGCTAGACACTACGAGCAGTACTTC. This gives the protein CSARHYEQYF.

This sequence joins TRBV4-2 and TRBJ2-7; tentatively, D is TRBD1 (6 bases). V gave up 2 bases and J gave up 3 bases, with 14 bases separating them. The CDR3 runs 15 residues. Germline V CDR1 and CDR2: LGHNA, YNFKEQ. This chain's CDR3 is CASSQPGTRGYEQYF. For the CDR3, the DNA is TGTGCCAGCAGCCAACCCGGGACAAGGGGCTACGAGCAGTACTTC.

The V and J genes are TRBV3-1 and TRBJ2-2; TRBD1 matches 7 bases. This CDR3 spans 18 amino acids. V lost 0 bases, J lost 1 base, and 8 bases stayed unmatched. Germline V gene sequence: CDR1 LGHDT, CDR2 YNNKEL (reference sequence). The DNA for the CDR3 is TGTGCCAGCAGCCAAGAGAAGGGGGCCGGGATGAACACCGGGGAGCTGTTTTTT. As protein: CASSQEKGAGMNTGELFF. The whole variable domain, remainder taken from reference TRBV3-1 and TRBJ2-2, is DTAVSQTPKYLVTQMGNDKSIKCEQNLGHDTMYWYKQDSKKFLKIMFSYNNKELIINETVPNRFSPKSPDKAHLNLHINSLELGDSAVYFCASSQEKGAGMNTGELFFGEGSRLTVL.

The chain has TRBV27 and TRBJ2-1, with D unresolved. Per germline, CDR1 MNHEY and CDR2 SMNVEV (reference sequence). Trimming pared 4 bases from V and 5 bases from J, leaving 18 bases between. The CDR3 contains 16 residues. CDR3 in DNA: TGTGCCAGCAGTTCTTACCCCCGCCGACCCAACAATGAGCAGTTCTTC. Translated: CASSSYPRRPNNEQFF.

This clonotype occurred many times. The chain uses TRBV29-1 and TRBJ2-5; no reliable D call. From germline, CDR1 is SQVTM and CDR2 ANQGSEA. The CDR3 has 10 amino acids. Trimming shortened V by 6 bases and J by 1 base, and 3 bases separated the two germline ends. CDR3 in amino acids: CSVPQETQYF. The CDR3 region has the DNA TGCAGCGTACCCCAAGAGACCCAGTACTTC. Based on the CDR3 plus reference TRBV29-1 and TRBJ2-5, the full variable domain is SAVISQKPSRDICQRGTSLTIQCQVDSQVTMMFWYRQQPGQSLTLIATANQGSEATYESGFVIDKFPISRPNLTFSTLTVSNMSPEDSSIYLCSVPQETQYFGPGTRLLVL.

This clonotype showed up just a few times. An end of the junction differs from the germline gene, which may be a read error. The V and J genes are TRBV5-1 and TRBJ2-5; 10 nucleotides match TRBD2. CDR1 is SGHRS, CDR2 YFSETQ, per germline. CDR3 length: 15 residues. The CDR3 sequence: CASSLGASGGQQTDF. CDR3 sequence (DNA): TGCGCCAGCAGCTTGGGAGCTAGCGGGGGCCAGCAGACGGACTTC.

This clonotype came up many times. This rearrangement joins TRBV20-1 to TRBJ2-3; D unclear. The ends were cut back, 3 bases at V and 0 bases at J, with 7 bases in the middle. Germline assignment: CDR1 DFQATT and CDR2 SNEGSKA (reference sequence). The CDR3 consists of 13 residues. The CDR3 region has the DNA TGCAGTGCTAGGACGTTCAGCACAGATACGCAGTATTTT. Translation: CSARTFSTDTQYF.

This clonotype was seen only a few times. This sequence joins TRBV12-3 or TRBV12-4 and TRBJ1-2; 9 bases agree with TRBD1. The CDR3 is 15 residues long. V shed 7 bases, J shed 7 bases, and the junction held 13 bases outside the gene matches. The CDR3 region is CASMVQGALLGGYTF. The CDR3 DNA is TGTGCCAGCATGGTACAGGGGGCCTTGTTGGGTGGCTACACCTTC.

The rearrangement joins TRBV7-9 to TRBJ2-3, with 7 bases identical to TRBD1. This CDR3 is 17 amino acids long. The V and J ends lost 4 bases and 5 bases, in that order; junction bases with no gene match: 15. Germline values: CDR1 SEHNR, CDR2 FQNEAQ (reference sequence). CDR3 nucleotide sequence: TGTGCCAGCAGCTCAAAGCAGGGACAGCCAAGCCAAGATACGCAGTATTTT. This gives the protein CASSSKQGQPSQDTQYF. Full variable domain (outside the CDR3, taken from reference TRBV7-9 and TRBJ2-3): DTGVSQNPRHKITKRGQNVTFRCDPISEHNRLYWYRQTLGQGPEFLTYFQNEAQLEKSRLLSDRFSAERPKGSFSTLEIQRTEQGDSAMYLCASSSKQGQPSQDTQYFGPGTRLTVL.

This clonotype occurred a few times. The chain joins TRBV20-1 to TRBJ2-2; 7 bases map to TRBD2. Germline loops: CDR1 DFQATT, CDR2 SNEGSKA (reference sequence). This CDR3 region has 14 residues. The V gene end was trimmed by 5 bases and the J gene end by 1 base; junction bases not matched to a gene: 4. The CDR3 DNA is TGCAGTGCTTTAGCGGGCCAGAACACCGGGGAGCTGTTTTTT. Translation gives CSALAGQNTGELFF.

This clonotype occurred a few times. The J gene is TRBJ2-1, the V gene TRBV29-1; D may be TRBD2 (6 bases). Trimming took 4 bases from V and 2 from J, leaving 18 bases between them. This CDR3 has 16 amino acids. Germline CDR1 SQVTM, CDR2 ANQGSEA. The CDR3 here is CSVVGRGNGTYNEQFF. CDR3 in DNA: TGCAGCGTTGTGGGCCGCGGGAACGGGACCTACAATGAGCAGTTCTTC.

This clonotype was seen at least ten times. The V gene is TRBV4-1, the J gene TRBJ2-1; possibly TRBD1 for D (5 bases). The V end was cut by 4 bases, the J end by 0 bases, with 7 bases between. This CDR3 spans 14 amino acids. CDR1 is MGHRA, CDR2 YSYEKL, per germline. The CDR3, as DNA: TGCGCCAGCAGCCCTGGGGCCTCCTACAATGAGCAGTTCTTC. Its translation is CASSPGASYNEQFF.

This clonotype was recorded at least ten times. The DNA of the CDR3 is TGCGCCAGCAGCACCAGACTAGGGTACACAGATACGCAGTATTTT. Translating it yields CASSTRLGYTDTQYF. The chain couples TRBV4-3 to TRBJ2-3; D perhaps matches TRBD2 (6 bases). V was trimmed by 5 bases and J by 2 bases, leaving 14 bases between them. In germline, CDR1 is LGHNA, CDR2 YSLEER. The CDR3 has 15 residues.

The CDR3 loop reads CASNRAWGTDTQYF. CDR3 DNA: TGTGCCAGCAACAGGGCCTGGGGCACAGATACGCAGTATTTT. The chain couples TRBV27 to TRBJ2-3, with D possibly being TRBD1 (6 bases). Looked up from germline, CDR1 is MNHEY and CDR2 is SMNVEV (reference sequence). CDR3 length: 14 amino acids. V was cut by 7 bases and J by 1 base, with 12 bases left in between.

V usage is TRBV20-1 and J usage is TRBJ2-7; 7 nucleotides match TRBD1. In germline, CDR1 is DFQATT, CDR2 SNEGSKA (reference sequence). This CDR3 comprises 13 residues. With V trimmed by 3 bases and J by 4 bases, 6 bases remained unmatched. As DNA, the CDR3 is TGCAGTGCTAGGGGGGACAGAGTATACGAGCAGTACTTC. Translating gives CSARGDRVYEQYF.